Given below is one TCR beta chain in context. Its cognate antigen is unknown. PCR involved 60 Vbeta and 13 Jbeta primers. TCRdb's table, derived via immunoSEQ multiplex PCR, lists solely in-frame clones and lacks some. In total, the table holds tens of thousands of clones. These data originate in a study of cytomegalovirus exposure and HLA in healthy donors. Overall study results and limits: Segments of the TCR beta V type were, in most cases, productive about 87% or about 30% of the time in an earlier analysis. An ancestry cluster, one associated with Asian ancestry, reportedly showed fewer N-insertions than the approximately 670-donor mean in a later analysis. The authors considered a cluster of highly shared sequence variants likely to be a sequencing artifact.

Germline V gene sequence: CDR1 SGHAT, CDR2 FQNNGV. This CDR3 spans 13 amino acids. V lost 6 bases to trimming and J lost 0 bases, with 9 bases between them. This chain connects TRBV11-2 to TRBJ2-7; a weak D match, TRBD2 (5 bases). The sequence came from a man aged 18 to 35 in good health and CMV-seropositive. What was sequenced was PBMCs. For the CDR3, the DNA is TGTGCCAGCAGTTGGACTCTCTCCTACGAGCAGTACTTC. This encodes CASSWTLSYEQYF.